What follows describes a single T cell receptor beta chain. The data were obtained in a study of blood T cell repertoires in COVID-19. Assay used: immunoSEQ multiplex PCR; TCRdb lists only in-frame clones, some missing. The sample has some 220,000 clones, around 80% seen once. This CDR3 spans 15 amino acids. Germline lookup yields CDR1 LGHNT and CDR2 FRNRAP. Germline trimming cut 3 bases from V and 2 bases from J; bases unmatched to any gene: 6. The rearrangement links TRBV12-5 to TRBJ2-5; 7 nucleotides agree with TRBD2. Sequencing used peripheral blood. The TCR was taken from a woman aged 25-40 years with COVID-19, enrolled during active disease. The CDR3 nucleotides are TGTGCTAGTGGTTTATCCAGGGAGGGTCAAGAGACCCAGTACTTC. This encodes CASGLSREGQETQYF.